The clone carrying this T cell receptor (beta chain) has more than one count but fewer than ten. Its specificity is unknown. The entry originates in a study of T-cell memory formation after mild COVID-19. Whole-study context: In these data, TCR clusters were largely donor specific. Study-level points and caveats: Clones contracting across day 15 to 85 had a balanced CD4/CD8 profile; later expanding clones leaned CD4+.

The V gene's germline CDR1 is KGHSH and CDR2 LQKENI. The V end was cut by 5 bases, the J end by 10 bases, with 15 bases between. The CDR3 covers 14 residues. cDNA libraries for TCR alpha and TCR beta, carrying sample barcodes and UMIs, came from 5'RACE with constant-segment primers. TCRdb called the 5' RACE reads again in MiXCR, with one record for every CDR3 protein. The sample shows 50,000 or so distinct CDR3 sequences, 12% of them seen only once. The receptor was isolated from a young man who had mild COVID-19 (a few samples of this study predate the infection). Cell type and time point are not known. Sequenced sample: PBMCs or a T cell subset sorted from them (not recorded which). The chain is built from TRBV18 and TRBJ1-6; the D gene is possibly TRBD1 (6 bases). The CDR3 protein is CASSRGSAESPLHF. In DNA form, the CDR3 reads TGTGCCAGCTCAAGGGGGAGCGCCGAATCACCCCTCCACTTT. The full variable domain, in which reference TRBV18 and TRBJ1-6 provide the parts outside the CDR3, is NAGVMQNPRHLVRRRGQEARLRCSPMKGHSHVYWYRQLPEEGLKFMVYLQKENIIDESGMPKERFSAEFPKEGPSILRIQQVVRGDSAAYFCASSRGSAESPLHFGNGTRLTVT.